This entry concerns a single TCR beta chain. This record belongs to a study of blood T cell repertoires in COVID-19. Turning to the study itself: The samples span acute and convalescent COVID-19 from the United States, Italy and Spain.

How the authors handled the data: For nucleated cells, counts were estimated from reference gene primer amplification. The table came from immunoSEQ multiplex PCR; TCRdb's copy has only in-frame clones and leaves some out. For V, J and clone size, that table is used; D and trimming come from the DNA. The sample has 240,000 or so clones, around four fifths seen once; the top ten hold 1.9%. The CDR3 consists of 15 residues. Germline V lookup: CDR1 MDHEN, CDR2 SYDVKM. The ends lost 5 bases at V and 6 bases at J; junction bases unmatched: 8. The sample was peripheral blood. V is TRBV28 and J is TRBJ1-5; 9 bases are a match to TRBD1. The receptor's source is a woman older than 75 with acute or convalescent COVID-19. The CDR3 loop is CASSRDREGGQPQHF. The CDR3 nucleotides read TGTGCCAGCAGTCGGGACAGGGAAGGGGGTCAGCCCCAGCATTTT.